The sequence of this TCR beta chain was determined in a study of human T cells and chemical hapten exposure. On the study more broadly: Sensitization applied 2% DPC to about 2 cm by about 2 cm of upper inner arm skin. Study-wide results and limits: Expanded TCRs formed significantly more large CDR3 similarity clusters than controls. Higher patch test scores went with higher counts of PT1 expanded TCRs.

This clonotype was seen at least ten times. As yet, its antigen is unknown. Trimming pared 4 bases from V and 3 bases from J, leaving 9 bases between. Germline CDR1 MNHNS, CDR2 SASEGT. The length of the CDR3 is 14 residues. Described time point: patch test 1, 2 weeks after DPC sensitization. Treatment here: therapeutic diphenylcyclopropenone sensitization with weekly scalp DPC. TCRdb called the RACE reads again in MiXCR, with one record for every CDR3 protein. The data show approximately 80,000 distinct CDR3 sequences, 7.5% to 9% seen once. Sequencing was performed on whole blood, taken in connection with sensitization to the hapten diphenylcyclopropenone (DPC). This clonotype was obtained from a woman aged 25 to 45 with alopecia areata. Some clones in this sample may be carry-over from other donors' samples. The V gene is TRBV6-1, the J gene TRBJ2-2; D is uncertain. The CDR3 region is CASSGGSDTGELFF. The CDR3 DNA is TGTGCCAGCAGTGGGGGATCGGACACCGGGGAGCTGTTTTTT.